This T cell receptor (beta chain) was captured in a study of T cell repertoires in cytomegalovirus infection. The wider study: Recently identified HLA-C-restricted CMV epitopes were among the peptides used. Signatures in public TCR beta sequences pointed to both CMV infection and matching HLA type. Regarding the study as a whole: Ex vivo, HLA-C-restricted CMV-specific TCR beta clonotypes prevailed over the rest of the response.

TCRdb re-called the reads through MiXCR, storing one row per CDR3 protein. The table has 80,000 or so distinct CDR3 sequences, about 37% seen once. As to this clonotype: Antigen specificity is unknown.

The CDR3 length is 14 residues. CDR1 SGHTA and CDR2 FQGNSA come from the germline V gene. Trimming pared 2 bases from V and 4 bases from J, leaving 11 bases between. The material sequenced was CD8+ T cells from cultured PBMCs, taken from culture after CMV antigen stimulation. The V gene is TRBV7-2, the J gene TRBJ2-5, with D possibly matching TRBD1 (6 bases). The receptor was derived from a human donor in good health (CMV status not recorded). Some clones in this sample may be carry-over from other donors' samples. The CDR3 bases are TGTGCCAGCAGCTTAAACAGGGTGCCAGAGACCCAGTACTTC. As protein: CASSLNRVPETQYF.